A single sample gave rise to the 15 T cell receptor beta chains below, sequenced in a study of T cell repertoires in ileal Crohn's disease. Here immunoSEQ multiplex PCR was the method, and the copy in TCRdb shows in-frame clones only, minus some. The data contain around 7,300 clones, 72% of them singletons. The time point: neoterminal ileum biopsy at postoperative endoscopy, about 6 months after surgery. The sample comprised ileal tissue. The source is an adult with Crohn's disease.

The J gene is TRBJ2-5, the V gene TRBV5-5; the D gene is possibly TRBD1 (6 bases). This CDR3 comprises 15 residues. Germline V lookup: CDR1 SGHKS, CDR2 YYEKEE (reference sequence). Trimming pared 0 bases from V and 4 bases from J, leaving 13 bases between. In DNA, the CDR3 is TGTGCCAGCAGCTTGGAAGGACAGACAGGAGAGACCCAGTACTTC. Translating it yields CASSLEGQTGETQYF.

The rearrangement joins TRBV6-1 to TRBJ1-1; 7 bases match TRBD1. This CDR3 region has 13 residues. Per the germline V gene, CDR1 is MNHNS and CDR2 is SASEGT. V lost 8 bases to trimming and J lost 4 bases; unmatched junction nucleotides: 7. The CDR3 sequence is CASHRGLATEAFF. In nucleotides, the CDR3 is TGTGCCAGCCACAGGGGCTTGGCCACTGAAGCTTTCTTT.

A few counts support this clone. V usage is TRBV30 and J usage is TRBJ1-6, with 9 bases identical to TRBD1. The V and J ends lost 5 bases and 8 bases, in that order; junction bases with no gene match: 4. The CDR3 extends over 13 amino acids. Germline CDR1 is GTSNPN and CDR2 is SVGIG (reference sequence). CDR3 loop: CAWAQGAHSPLHF. The CDR3 DNA follows: TGTGCCTGGGCACAGGGGGCGCATTCACCCCTCCACTTT.

The V and J genes are TRBV9 and TRBJ1-1; TRBD1 aligns across 7 bases. Per the germline V gene, CDR1 is SGDLS and CDR2 is YYNGEE. The CDR3 extends over 13 amino acids. V lost 4 bases, J lost 3 bases, and 3 bases stayed unmatched. In DNA form, the CDR3 reads TGTGCCAGCAGCAAAGGACAGGACACTGAAGCTTTCTTT. Translating gives CASSKGQDTEAFF.

The chain employs TRBV27 and TRBJ2-1; D is undetermined. The CDR3 has 11 residues. Germline V lookup: CDR1 MNHEY, CDR2 SMNVEV (reference sequence). Trimming took off 6 bases at V and 4 bases at J, with 4 bases between the two ends. Here the CDR3 reads CASSRYNEQFF. The DNA of the CDR3 is TGTGCCAGCAGCCGTTACAATGAGCAGTTCTTC.

The chain combines TRBV10-3 with TRBJ1-1; TRBD1 matches at 10 bases. The germline V gene has CDR1 ENHRY and CDR2 SYGVKD. The CDR3 spans 15 residues. V was pared by 3 bases and J by 14 bases, with 15 bases of the junction left unmatched. CDR3 protein: CAISDRGQGRIRLFF. The CDR3 nucleotides are TGTGCCATCAGTGATCGGGGACAGGGGAGGATCCGGCTGTTCTTT.

There are a few counts of this clone. J is TRBJ2-1 and V is TRBV14, with 9 bases that match TRBD2. Germline loops: CDR1 SGHDN, CDR2 FVKESK. CDR3 size: 17 residues. V lost 3 bases to trimming and J lost 8 bases; unmatched junction nucleotides: 14. In DNA form, the CDR3 reads TGTGCCAGCAGCCATCCCGGGCGCCGCGGGAGGGGAGATGAGCAGTTCTTC. Translating gives CASSHPGRRGRGDEQFF.

The DNA for the CDR3 is TGTGCCAGCACCCCAGACAGATATAATTCACCCCTCCACTTT. This gives the protein CASTPDRYNSPLHF. The V call is TRBV7-9, the J call TRBJ1-6; a weak D match, TRBD1 (5 bases). Trimming took 7 bases from V and 4 from J, leaving 11 bases between them. The CDR3 covers 14 residues. The germline gives CDR1 SEHNR, CDR2 FQNEAQ (reference sequence).

The chain carries TRBV2 and TRBJ2-3, with 8 positions matching TRBD2. The trim removed 7 bases at V and 4 bases at J, leaving 16 bases unmatched. CDR3 length: 17 residues. Germline-derived CDR1 and CDR2 are SNHLY and FYNNEI. The DNA for the CDR3 is TGTGCCAGCACGGGGACTAGTTCTCCAAACTTGGCAGATACGCAGTATTTT. Amino acids: CASTGTSSPNLADTQYF. The full variable domain, in which reference TRBV2 and TRBJ2-3 provide the parts outside the CDR3, is EPEVTQTPSHQVTQMGQEVILRCVPISNHLYFYWYRQILGQKVEFLVSFYNNEISEKSEIFDDQFSVERPDGSNFTLKIRSTKLEDSAMYFCASTGTSSPNLADTQYFGPGTRLTVL.

The genes are TRBV2 and TRBJ2-3; TRBD2 matches 7 bases. This CDR3 has 16 residues. V gave up 8 bases and J gave up 0 bases; unmatched junction bases: 11. Germline V CDR1 and CDR2: SNHLY, FYNNEI. CDR3 in DNA: TGTGCCAGCCGGCCCTGGCTAGCGGTTAGCACAGATACGCAGTATTTT. As protein: CASRPWLAVSTDTQYF.

This chain joins TRBV5-1 and TRBJ2-5; 10 nucleotides line up with TRBD1. Germline V gene lookup returns CDR1 SGHRS and CDR2 YFSETQ. V dropped 3 bases and J dropped 4; count of bases not matched to a gene: 3. This CDR3 is built from 14 residues. CDR3 residues: CASSSGQGIETQYF. In DNA form, the CDR3 reads TGCGCCAGCAGCTCGGGACAGGGGATAGAGACCCAGTACTTC. The variable domain in full, with the rest retrieved from reference TRBV5-1 and TRBJ2-5, is KAGVTQTPRYLIKTRGQQVTLSCSPISGHRSVSWYQQTPGQGLQFLFEYFSETQRNKGNFPGRFSGRQFSNSRSEMNVSTLELGDSALYLCASSSGQGIETQYFGPGTRLLVL.

The V and J genes are TRBV19 and TRBJ1-5; possible D gene TRBD1, 6 bases. Germline CDR1 LNHDA, CDR2 SQIVND (reference sequence). This CDR3 has 14 residues. The V end was cut by 5 bases, the J end by 4 bases, with 12 bases between. The CDR3 DNA follows: TGTGCCAGTAGTCTGGACAGTGCTAATCAGCCCCAGCATTTT. Translating it yields CASSLDSANQPQHF.

The J gene is TRBJ2-7, the V gene TRBV4-3; the match to TRBD2 covers 10 bases. V shed 0 bases and J 7 bases; nucleotides not matched to a gene: 3. In germline, CDR1 is LGHNA, CDR2 YSLEER. The CDR3 sequence is 14 residues long. CDR3 coding DNA: TGCGCCAGCAGCCAAGATTTAGCGGGAGGTGAGCAGTACTTC. Translated, it gives CASSQDLAGGEQYF.

This CDR3 reads CSARAGVEQYF. The DNA for the CDR3 is TGCAGTGCTAGGGCGGGCGTCGAGCAGTACTTC. The J gene is TRBJ2-5, the V gene TRBV20-1, with D perhaps TRBD2 (5 bases). The J call is uncertain, as TRBJ2-7 better fits the DNA end. Germline assignment: CDR1 DFQATT and CDR2 SNEGSKA (reference sequence). This CDR3 is 11 amino acids long.

This clone came up once. The rearrangement uses TRBV5-1 and TRBJ2-1; 8 bases agree with TRBD1. The ends lost 2 bases at V and 7 bases at J; junction bases unmatched: 5. Germline V gene sequence: CDR1 SGHRS, CDR2 YFSETQ. CDR3 length: 14 residues. For the CDR3, the DNA is TGCGCCAGCAGCTTTGAGCACAGGGGGAATGAGCAGTTCTTC. It yields the protein CASSFEHRGNEQFF.